Described below is a single T cell receptor beta chain sequence and its context. TCRdb re-called the 5' RACE reads; every CDR3 protein appears as one record, without DNA. The listing records 400,000 or so distinct CDR3 sequences. The sample originates from a study of monozygotic twins with inflammatory bowel disease. Per the germline V gene, CDR1 is SGHAT and CDR2 is FQDESV (reference sequence). This CDR3 contains 21 residues. Sequencing input: blood. The receptor's source is a human donor with ulcerative colitis or Crohn's disease, or a healthy co-twin of an affected twin (not recorded which). The chain has TRBV11-1 and TRBJ2-1; TCRdb's D call, TRBD2, is unchecked because there is no DNA. CDR3 region: CASSPSPGTSGTLGAYNEQFF.